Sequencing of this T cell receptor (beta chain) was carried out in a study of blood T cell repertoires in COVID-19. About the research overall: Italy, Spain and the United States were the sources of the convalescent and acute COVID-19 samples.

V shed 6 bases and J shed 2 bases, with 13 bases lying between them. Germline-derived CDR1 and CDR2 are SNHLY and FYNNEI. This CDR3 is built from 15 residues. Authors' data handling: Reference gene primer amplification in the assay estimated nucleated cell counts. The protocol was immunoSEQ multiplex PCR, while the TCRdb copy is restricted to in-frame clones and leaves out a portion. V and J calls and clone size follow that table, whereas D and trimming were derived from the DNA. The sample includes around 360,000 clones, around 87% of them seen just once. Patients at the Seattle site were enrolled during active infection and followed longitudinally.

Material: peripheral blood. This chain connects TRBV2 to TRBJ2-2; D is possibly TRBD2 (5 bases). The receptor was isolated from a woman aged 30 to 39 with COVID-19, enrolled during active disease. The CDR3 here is CASSGVTSNTGELFF. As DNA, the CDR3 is TGTGCCAGCAGCGGGGTCACTTCAAACACCGGGGAGCTGTTTTTT.